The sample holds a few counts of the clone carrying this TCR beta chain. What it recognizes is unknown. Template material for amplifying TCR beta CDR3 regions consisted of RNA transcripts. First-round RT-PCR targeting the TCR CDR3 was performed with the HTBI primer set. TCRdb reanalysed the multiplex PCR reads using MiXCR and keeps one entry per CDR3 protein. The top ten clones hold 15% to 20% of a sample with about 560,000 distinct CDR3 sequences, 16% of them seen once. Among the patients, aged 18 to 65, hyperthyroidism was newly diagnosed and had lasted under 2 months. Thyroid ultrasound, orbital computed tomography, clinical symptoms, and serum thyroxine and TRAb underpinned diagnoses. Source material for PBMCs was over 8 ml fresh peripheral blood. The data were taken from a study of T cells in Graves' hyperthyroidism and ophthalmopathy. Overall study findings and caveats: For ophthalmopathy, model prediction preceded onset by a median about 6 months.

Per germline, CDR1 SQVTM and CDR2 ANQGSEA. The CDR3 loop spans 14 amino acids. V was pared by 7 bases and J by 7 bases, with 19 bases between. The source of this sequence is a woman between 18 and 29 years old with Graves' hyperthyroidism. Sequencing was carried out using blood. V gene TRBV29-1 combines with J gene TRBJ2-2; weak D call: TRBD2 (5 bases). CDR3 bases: TGCAGCGCTGGTCGACCGGGTGAGGGCGGGGAGCTGTTTTTT. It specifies CSAGRPGEGGELFF.